This entry lists 15 T cell receptor beta chains sequenced from one sample in a study of chronic HIV infection and antiretroviral therapy. MiXCR, run by TCRdb on the 5' RACE reads, gives a single entry per CDR3 protein. The sample has some 38,000 distinct CDR3 sequences, approximately 7.4% seen once. Sequencing used peripheral blood. These receptors came from an adult who had HIV and had not received antiretroviral therapy, or was an uninfected healthy control (not recorded which).

J is TRBJ2-3 and V is TRBV20-1; no reliable D call. Germline V gene data show CDR1 as DFQATT and CDR2 as SNEGSKA (reference sequence). The germline V and J ends were trimmed by 0 bases and 6 bases, with 7 bases remaining between them. The CDR3 spans 12 residues. The CDR3 region is CSARDAMDTQYF. CDR3 nucleotides: TGCAGTGCTAGAGACGCCATGGATACGCAGTATTTT.

The table lists this clonotype with a count of one. An end of the junction differs from the germline gene, which may be a read error. The rearrangement uses TRBV25-1 and TRBJ1-1; perhaps TRBD1 as D (6 bases). CDR3 length equals 14 residues. Germline CDR1 and CDR2: MGHDK and SYGVNS. The CDR3 DNA follows: TGTGCCAGCAGTTTAACAGGGATTAGAACTGAAACTTTCTTT. Its protein is CASSLTGIRTETFF.

This clonotype was seen repeatedly, ten times or more. The V and J genes are TRBV5-1 and TRBJ2-6; D is unclear. Germline CDR1 SGHRS, CDR2 YFSETQ. This CDR3 is built from 15 residues. V lost 0 bases, J lost 3 bases, and 7 bases lay in between. CDR3 loop: CASSLGFGGANVLTF. The CDR3 coding sequence is TGCGCCAGCAGCTTGGGGTTCGGTGGGGCCAACGTCCTGACTTTC.

This clonotype was observed a handful of times. This chain uses TRBV14 with TRBJ2-1; D ambiguous. V was trimmed by 3 bases and J by 1 base, leaving 10 bases between them. Germline values: CDR1 SGHDN, CDR2 FVKESK. The CDR3 covers 15 residues. Here the CDR3 DNA reads TGTGCCAGCAGCCACACCGGCTATTCCTACAATGAGCAGTTCTTC. Amino acids: CASSHTGYSYNEQFF.

To note about this clonotype: A read error may account for a junction end that differs from germline. The chain joins TRBV29-1 to TRBJ1-1; D call uncertain. Germline V gene lookup returns CDR1 SQVTM and CDR2 ANQGSEA. The CDR3 extends over 13 amino acids. The CDR3 reads CSVEDLQHTETFF. CDR3 nucleotide sequence: TGCAGCGTTGAAGATCTACAGCACACTGAAACTTTCTTT.

This chain links TRBV29-1 with TRBJ2-2, with 9 nucleotides matching TRBD2. The junction had 10 bases not matched to a gene; V was cut back by 6 bases and J by 2 bases. The germline V gene encodes CDR1 SQVTM and CDR2 ANQGSEA. The CDR3 consists of 16 residues. In nucleotides, the CDR3 is TGCAGCGTCAGGACAACCGGGACTAGCAACACCGGGGAGCTGTTTTTT. Its translation is CSVRTTGTSNTGELFF.

This clonotype was detected ten times or more. The chain recombines TRBV10-3 with TRBJ2-1; D might be TRBD1 or TRBD2, each matching 5 bases. Per the germline V gene, CDR1 is ENHRY and CDR2 is SYGVKD. The CDR3 consists of 13 residues. V lost 3 bases to trimming and J lost 10 bases, with 13 bases between them. CDR3 protein: CAISDTGTREQFF. As DNA, the CDR3 is TGTGCCATCAGTGATACCGGGACGAGGGAGCAGTTCTTC.

This clonotype was observed a few times. A read error may account for a junction end that differs from germline. The J gene is TRBJ1-6, the V gene TRBV27; D not certain. This CDR3 has 11 amino acids. Per the germline V gene, CDR1 is MNHEY and CDR2 is SMNVEV (reference sequence). CDR3 protein: CASGWVSPLNF. In DNA form, the CDR3 reads TGTGCCAGTGGATGGGTTTCACCCCTCAACTTT.

The sample holds many counts of this clonotype. The rearrangement uses TRBV27 and TRBJ2-7, with 10 bases lining up with TRBD1. In germline, CDR1 is MNHEY, CDR2 SMNVEV (reference sequence). The V gene end was trimmed by 3 bases and the J gene end by 5 bases; junction bases not matched to a gene: 7. The CDR3 contains 15 residues. For the CDR3, the DNA is TGTGCCAGCAGTTTTGGAGGGACAGGGGTCAACGAGCAGTACTTC. Protein sequence: CASSFGGTGVNEQYF.

The chain uses TRBV2 and TRBJ2-1; D not resolved. Per germline, CDR1 SNHLY and CDR2 FYNNEI. The CDR3 is made up of 17 amino acids. Between the trimmed V and J ends, which lost 9 bases and 5 bases, there was a span of 26 bases. CDR3 in amino acids: CASCWDDEVPSHNEQFF. The CDR3 DNA sequence: TGTGCCAGTTGTTGGGATGACGAGGTTCCTTCTCACAATGAGCAGTTCTTC.

The table lists this clonotype with many counts. The rearrangement joins TRBV7-8 to TRBJ2-3; D is uncertain. The V end lost 5 bases, the J end lost 4 bases, and 10 bases lay between the germline ends. The CDR3 consists of 13 residues. The V gene's germline CDR1 is SGHVS and CDR2 FQNEAQ. The CDR3 loop reads CASSRVRPDTQYF. Written as DNA, the CDR3 is TGTGCCAGCAGCCGCGTCCGTCCAGATACGCAGTATTTT.

The table lists this clonotype with many counts. The J gene is TRBJ2-1, the V gene TRBV7-9; 13 bases are shared with TRBD2. The ends lost 3 bases at V and 8 bases at J; junction bases unmatched: 7. The CDR3 totals 16 residues. Germline CDR1 is SEHNR and CDR2 is FQNEAQ (reference sequence). The CDR3 protein is CASSLGLAGRFYEQFF. The CDR3 nucleotides read TGTGCCAGCAGCTTGGGACTAGCGGGAAGGTTCTATGAGCAGTTCTTC. The whole variable domain, filled in from reference TRBV7-9 and TRBJ2-1, reads DTGVSQNPRHKITKRGQNVTFRCDPISEHNRLYWYRQTLGQGPEFLTYFQNEAQLEKSRLLSDRFSAERPKGSFSTLEIQRTEQGDSAMYLCASSLGLAGRFYEQFFGPGTRLTVL.

The sample holds many counts of this clonotype. The junction shows a germline mismatch at one end, possibly a read error. The gene calls are TRBV28 and TRBJ2-7; TRBD2 agrees at 8 bases. The CDR3 consists of 15 residues. Germline values: CDR1 MDHEN, CDR2 SYDVKM. The CDR3 loop is CASSLAAGVSNEQYF. The CDR3 DNA reads TGTGCCAGCAGTTTGGCAGCGGGAGTCTCCAACGAGCAGTACTTC.

The sample holds many counts of this clonotype. The CDR3 is CASSLGLAGSTDTQYF. DNA for the CDR3: TGTGCCAGCAGCTTAGGACTAGCGGGCAGCACAGATACGCAGTATTTT. This chain links TRBV7-2 with TRBJ2-3; 10 nucleotides match TRBD2. Germline CDR1 SGHTA, CDR2 FQGNSA. The CDR3 has 16 residues. With V trimmed by 1 base and J by 0 bases, 1 base remained unmatched. Full variable domain (missing parts from reference TRBV7-2 and TRBJ2-3): GAGVSQSPSNKVTEKGKDVELRCDPISGHTALYWYRQSLGQGLEFLIYFQGNSAPDKSGLPSDRFSAERTGGSVSTLTIQRTQQEDSAVYLCASSLGLAGSTDTQYFGPGTRLTVL.

This chain joins TRBV28 and TRBJ2-5, with a weak D call TRBD1 (5 bases). Germline CDR1 MDHEN, CDR2 SYDVKM. The CDR3 length is 14 residues. Trimming stripped 5 bases from V and 5 bases from J, with 15 bases between. The DNA for the CDR3 is TGTGCCAGCAGTGATCAGGGCGCCAGGGAGACCCAGTACTTC. As protein: CASSDQGARETQYF.